The clone carrying this T cell receptor beta chain was observed at least ten times. This sample stems from a study of tumor-infiltrating lymphocytes in oesophageal squamous cell carcinoma. TCRdb redid the calling of the PCR reads with MiXCR, one entry per CDR3 protein. Of under 20,000 distinct CDR3 sequences listed, around 40% are singletons. Sequencing used esophageal tumor tissue. This clonotype originated in a male donor with esophageal squamous cell carcinoma.

CDR3 coding DNA: TGTGCCAGCAGCCTATACAGGGGGCGCCGCACAGATACGCAGTATTTT. This sequence encodes CASSLYRGRRTDTQYF. The chain links TRBV5-4 to TRBJ2-3; 9 bases fit TRBD1. This CDR3 has 16 residues. J lost 1 base, V lost 4 bases, and 7 bases had no gene match. Germline V gives CDR1 SGHNT, CDR2 YYREEE (reference sequence).